This T cell receptor (beta chain) was documented in a study of T cell responses to AZD1222 COVID-19 vaccine. In the study overall: Doses given second, at about 4 or about 12 weeks, were pooled. Study-wide results and caveats: White British donors predominated, females outnumbered males, and clonal diversity was possibly underestimated.

Remarks on this clone: Its cognate antigen is unknown.

V was trimmed by 4 bases and J by 1 base, leaving 16 bases between them. The CDR3 runs to 16 residues. Per germline, CDR1 SGDLS and CDR2 YYNGEE. Only in-frame clones appear in the TCRdb table, and some are missing; sequencing was by immunoSEQ multiplex PCR. This table holds 150,000 to 180,000 clones, 90% found once. The input for sequencing was peripheral blood, taken on day 0 of AZD1222 vaccination. V is TRBV9 and J is TRBJ2-3; TRBD1 is a possible D gene (6 bases). This sequence was found in an adult in good health. The CDR3 DNA reads as TGTGCCAGCAGCCTTTGGACAGACTTGGGCACAGATACGCAGTATTTT. It codes for CASSLWTDLGTDTQYF.